The 14 T cell receptor beta chains below all came from one sample that was sequenced in a study of T cells expressing NK-cell markers. For each CDR3 protein, TCRdb gives one entry from its re-call of the 5' RACE reads, without DNA. The sample table sets out about half a million distinct CDR3 sequences. The sample consisted of blood T cells: a sorted CD56 or NKG2C T cell subset, CD4+ or CD8+ T cells, or bulk PBMC T cells (not recorded which). The receptors were sampled from a woman aged 45-65 years in good health.

This chain links TRBV6-2 or TRBV6-3 with TRBJ2-2; the D call from TCRdb, TRBD2, cannot be confirmed without DNA. This CDR3 comprises 14 residues. Germline-derived CDR1 and CDR2 are MNHEY and SVGEGT. CDR3 in amino acids: CASSFRLASWELFF.

This chain connects TRBV11-2 to TRBJ2-5; TCRdb returns TRBD2, unconfirmable since there is no DNA. The CDR3 contains 15 residues. Germline V gene sequence: CDR1 SGHAT, CDR2 FQNNGV. CDR3 region: CASSFGAGGLETQYF.

The chain couples TRBV7-7 to TRBJ2-3; TCRdb designates TRBD2, a call that cannot be tested without DNA. The CDR3 contains 15 residues. Per germline, CDR1 SSHAT and CDR2 FNYEAQ (reference sequence). CDR3 amino acids: CASNLAGGPRRTQYF.

V gene TRBV5-1 combines with J gene TRBJ2-1; the TCRdb call, TRBD2, lacks DNA for checking. The CDR3 runs to 14 residues. Germline lookup yields CDR1 SGHRS and CDR2 YFSETQ. CDR3 loop: CASSLAVAGNEQFF.

The V and J genes are TRBV7-2 and TRBJ2-1; TCRdb names TRBD2, which stays unverified in the absence of DNA. The CDR3 totals 16 residues. Germline values: CDR1 SGHTA, CDR2 FQGNSA. The CDR3 here is CASSSLGGRRGDEQFF.

This chain links TRBV30 with TRBJ2-1; the D call from TCRdb, TRBD1, cannot be confirmed without DNA. CDR1 GTSNPN and CDR2 SVGIG come from the germline V gene (reference sequence). This CDR3 region has 12 residues. The CDR3 reads CAWTPGSHEQFF.

The CDR3 sequence: CASSLLTGGANNEQFF. V gene TRBV7-9 combines with J gene TRBJ2-1; TCRdb lists TRBD1, though no DNA is available to test this call. Germline lookup yields CDR1 SEHNR and CDR2 FQNEAQ (reference sequence). CDR3 size: 16 residues.

The chain employs TRBV5-1 and TRBJ2-7; the TCRdb call, TRBD1, lacks DNA for checking. This CDR3 is 15 amino acids long. The V gene's germline CDR1 is SGHRS and CDR2 YFSETQ. The CDR3: CASRKDRGSSYEQYF.

Here the CDR3 reads CASSWTQGLQDGYTF. The chain uses TRBV5-1 and TRBJ1-2; TCRdb's D call of TRBD1 is untestable without DNA. The CDR3 consists of 15 residues. Germline lookup yields CDR1 SGHRS and CDR2 YFSETQ.

The chain couples TRBV4-1 to TRBJ2-3. The CDR3 contains 14 residues. Germline V gene lookup returns CDR1 MGHRA and CDR2 YSYEKL. CDR3 protein: CASSQRDGTDTQYF.

The rearrangement joins TRBV5-1 to TRBJ2-4. The CDR3 is 13 amino acids. Germline CDR1 and CDR2: SGHRS and YFSETQ. The CDR3 is CASSLETSNIQYF.

The rearrangement links TRBV14 to TRBJ1-2; TCRdb returns TRBD1, unconfirmable since there is no DNA. CDR1 SGHDN and CDR2 FVKESK come from the germline V gene. The CDR3 runs to 14 residues. CDR3 region: CASSQAGQVRGYTF.

This sequence joins TRBV20-1 and TRBJ1-4; absent DNA, TCRdb's TRBD1 call cannot be checked. CDR3 length: 14 amino acids. Germline assignment: CDR1 DFQATT and CDR2 SNEGSKA (reference sequence). The CDR3 loop reads CSAMHRGPNEKLFF.

The chain couples TRBV24-1 to TRBJ2-2; TCRdb's D gene call, TRBD2, goes unchecked for lack of DNA. The CDR3 is made up of 13 amino acids. Germline V gene sequence: CDR1 KGHDR, CDR2 SFDVKD. The CDR3: CANQAGTAGELFF.